This T cell receptor (beta chain) was identified in a study of blood T cell repertoires in COVID-19. As for the study in general: Samples of COVID-19 (acute and convalescent) were obtained from the United States, Italy and Spain. Nucleic acid was either cDNA or gDNA, and it came from T cells, B-cell-depleted T cells, or PBMCs.

Original handling: Counts of nucleated cells, estimated from reference gene primer amplification, were obtained. The data were produced by immunoSEQ multiplex PCR, yet TCRdb's version contains in-frame clones alone and is incomplete. The D gene and trimming were derived from the DNA, and the V and J assignments and clone size from that table. The data hold under 130,000 clones, with around nine tenths observed a single time. Germline loops: CDR1 SGHNT, CDR2 YYREEE (reference sequence). Trimming at V came to 4 bases and at J to 4 bases, leaving 9 bases not matched to a gene. CDR3 length: 15 amino acids.

The rearrangement joins TRBV5-4 to TRBJ2-7, with 9 positions matching TRBD2. The origin of this receptor is a human donor in a cohort sampled during active COVID-19. The source material was peripheral blood. CDR3 sequence: CASSLPGLATYEQYF. CDR3 sequence (DNA): TGTGCCAGCAGCCTACCGGGACTAGCAACTTACGAGCAGTACTTC. Together with reference TRBV5-4 and TRBJ2-7, the CDR3 gives the full variable domain: ETGVTQSPTHLIKTRGQQVTLRCSSQSGHNTVSWYQQALGQGPQFIFQYYREEENGRGNFPPRFSGLQFPNYSSELNVNALELDDSALYLCASSLPGLATYEQYFGPGTRLTVT.